A selection of T cell receptor beta chains follows, all from one sample in a study of T cells in narcolepsy. Clones were sequenced by immunoSEQ multiplex PCR, and TCRdb holds only the in-frame ones, with some missing. The table lists over 30,000 clones, over 75% of them singletons. The material sequenced was CD45RA- memory CD4+ T cells from PBMCs. The receptors were sampled from a human donor with narcolepsy. Both conserved end residues are part of each CDR3. Fields, in order: D gene, clone size, J gene, V gene, CDR3 protein, CDR3 DNA. A D gene is named only where the DNA matches it firmly. Clone size appears in some rows only: once, few, many, or a class for an expanded clone.

>.|.|TRBJ1-3|TRBV4-3
CASSQGLSSGNTIYF
TGCGCCAGCAGCCAAGGCCTTAGCTCTGGAAACACCATATATTTT
>TRBD1|.|TRBJ1-6|TRBV27
CASSSGTGNSPLHF
TGTGCCAGCAGCTCGGGGACAGGAAATTCACCCCTCCACTTT
>TRBD2|.|TRBJ2-3|TRBV7-6
CASSSRWSGGRTDTQYF
TGTGCCAGCAGCTCGCGCTGGAGCGGGGGGCGCACAGATACGCAGTATTTT
>.|.|TRBJ2-1|TRBV19
CASRLDRSSYNEQFF
TGTGCCAGTAGACTAGACAGGTCCTCCTACAATGAGCAGTTCTTC
>.|.|TRBJ1-1|TRBV5-8
CASSAQGSNTEAFF
TGTGCCAGCAGCGCACAGGGTTCGAACACTGAAGCTTTCTTT
>TRBD1|.|TRBJ2-7|TRBV7-2
CASSWGTGAYEQYF
TGTGCCAGCAGCTGGGGGACAGGAGCCTACGAGCAGTACTTC
>.|.|TRBJ1-2|TRBV6-5
CASSYTTHGSYGYTF
TGTGCCAGCAGTTACACTACCCATGGATCGTATGGCTACACCTTC
>TRBD1|.|TRBJ2-1|TRBV7-3
CASSPRTGLRSEQFF
TGTGCCAGCAGCCCCAGGACAGGGTTGAGAAGTGAGCAGTTCTTC
>.|.|TRBJ1-1|TRBV6-5
CASSLSPMDTEAFF
TGTGCCAGCAGTCTCAGCCCGATGGACACTGAAGCTTTCTTT
>.|.|TRBJ1-6|TRBV7-9
CASSLRGKKDSPLHF
TGTGCCAGCAGCTTGAGGGGGAAAAAGGATTCACCCCTCCACTTT
>.|.|TRBJ2-7|TRBV21-1
CASSRDSFQNSYEQYF
TGTGCCAGCAGCAGAGACAGTTTTCAGAACTCCTACGAGCAGTACTTC
>.|.|TRBJ2-7|TRBV6-1
CAITRPPGPYEQYF
TGTGCCATCACAAGGCCTCCAGGGCCCTACGAGCAGTACTTC
>TRBD1|.|TRBJ2-5|TRBV2
CASSDRGQGQETQYF
TGTGCCAGCAGTGATCGCGGACAGGGCCAAGAGACCCAGTACTTC
>.|.|TRBJ2-3|TRBV9
CASSVVGDGTDTQYF
TGTGCCAGCAGCGTAGTCGGGGACGGCACAGATACGCAGTATTTT
>.|.|TRBJ1-6|TRBV18
CASSPVDSSRSSYNSPLHF
TGTGCCAGCTCACCCGTGGACAGTTCAAGAAGCTCCTATAATTCACCCCTCCACTTT
>.|.|TRBJ1-1|TRBV19
CASSIAFGGKKAEAFF
TGTGCCAGTAGTATTGCTTTTGGGGGTAAGAAGGCTGAAGCTTTCTTT
>TRBD1|.|TRBJ2-5|TRBV6-5
CASSSSQGPGETQYF
TGTGCCAGCAGTTCTTCACAGGGGCCGGGGGAGACCCAGTACTTC
>.|.|TRBJ1-2|TRBV6-5
CASRQPGGLGYTF
TGTGCCAGCAGACAGCCGGGGGGGCTAGGCTACACCTTC
>.|.|TRBJ1-1|TRBV7-9
CASRETVGAFF
TGTGCCAGCAGGGAAACGGTTGGAGCTTTCTTT
>TRBD2|.|TRBJ2-1|TRBV4-2
CASSQAPDSGGPRNNEQFF
TGTGCCAGCAGCCAAGCCCCGGATAGCGGGGGGCCCCGGAACAATGAGCAGTTCTTC
>.|.|TRBJ2-1|TRBV5-1
CASSLAQGSEQFF
TGCGCCAGCAGCTTGGCCCAGGGAAGTGAGCAGTTCTTC
>.|.|TRBJ2-5|TRBV7-8
CASIRQRAQETQYF
TGTGCCAGCATCAGACAGCGGGCACAAGAGACCCAGTACTTC
>.|.|TRBJ2-7|TRBV9
CASSVAGDFSYEQYF
TGTGCCAGCAGCGTAGCGGGGGACTTCTCCTACGAGCAGTACTTC
>.|.|TRBJ2-7|TRBV30
CAWTLSGNEQYF
TGTGCCTGGACCCTGTCCGGAAACGAGCAGTACTTC
>TRBD1|.|TRBJ2-1|TRBV4-2
CASSQDWTGGNEQFF
TGTGCCAGCAGCCAAGATTGGACAGGGGGCAATGAGCAGTTCTTC
>TRBD1|once|TRBJ1-1|TRBV5-3
CARSSRTGFRNTEAFF
TGTGCCAGAAGCTCACGGACAGGGTTTCGGAACACTGAAGCTTTCTTT
>.|.|TRBJ1-1|TRBV11-3
CASSRDSEAFF
TGTGCCAGCAGCCGGGACTCTGAAGCTTTCTTT
>.|.|TRBJ1-1|TRBV27
CASSLWGRVNTEAFF
TGTGCCAGCAGTTTATGGGGCAGGGTGAACACTGAAGCTTTCTTT
>TRBD1|.|TRBJ2-2|TRBV19
CASSIGQGAIGELFF
TGTGCCAGTAGTATAGGACAGGGGGCAATCGGGGAGCTGTTTTTT
>.|.|TRBJ1-2|TRBV7-9
CASTLGGVIYGYTF
TGTGCCAGCACCCTAGGAGGAGTTATTTATGGCTACACCTTC
>.|.|TRBJ1-4|TRBV10-3
CAISESRDLRGEKLFF
TGTGCCATCAGTGAGTCCCGGGATTTGCGGGGTGAAAAACTGTTTTTT
>TRBD1|.|TRBJ2-7|TRBV7-7
CASSPSAGGDEQYF
TGTGCCAGCAGCCCCTCGGCAGGGGGCGACGAGCAGTACTTC
>TRBD1|.|TRBJ2-6|TRBV5-8
CASSLGQGSGANVLTF
TGTGCCAGCAGCTTGGGACAGGGGTCTGGGGCCAACGTCCTGACTTTC
>.|.|TRBJ2-7|TRBV19
CATALEVAYEQYF
TGTGCCACCGCCTTGGAGGTGGCCTACGAGCAGTACTTC
>TRBD2|.|TRBJ2-1|TRBV5-1
CASSLGTSGRRLGNEQFF
TGCGCCAGCAGCCTTGGGACTAGCGGGCGGCGTCTTGGGAATGAGCAGTTCTTC
>TRBD1|.|TRBJ2-3|TRBV11-1
CASNSGTGWADTQYF
TGTGCCAGCAATTCCGGGACAGGATGGGCAGATACGCAGTATTTT
>.|.|TRBJ2-6|TRBV28
CASSLTDIQISGGNVLTF
TGTGCCAGCAGTTTAACGGACATCCAGATCTCTGGGGGCAACGTCCTGACTTTC
>TRBD1|.|TRBJ1-4|TRBV11-2
CASSGSGQGTNEKLFF
TGTGCCAGCAGCGGATCCGGACAGGGGACTAATGAAAAACTGTTTTTT
>.|.|TRBJ1-1|TRBV28
CASSLIQASTEAFF
TGTGCCAGCAGTTTAATCCAGGCCAGCACTGAAGCTTTCTTT
>TRBD1|.|TRBJ1-6|TRBV7-6
CASSPGLTGANSPLHF
TGTGCCAGCAGCCCAGGTCTTACAGGGGCCAATTCACCCCTCCACTTT
>.|.|TRBJ2-2|TRBV6-5
CASSSGFANTGELFF
TGTGCCAGCAGTTCAGGGTTTGCGAACACCGGGGAGCTGTTTTTT
>.|.|TRBJ1-1|TRBV11-2
CASSLQTHGGTEAFF
TGTGCCAGCAGCTTGCAGACACACGGAGGGACTGAAGCTTTCTTT
>.|.|TRBJ1-3|TRBV5-4
CASSVGTDVVIYF
TGTGCCAGCAGCGTTGGGACTGACGTCGTCATATATTTT
>TRBD1|.|TRBJ1-6|TRBV27
CASRTRDRAFSSPLHF
TGTGCCAGCCGTACCCGGGACAGGGCTTTTAGTTCACCCCTCCACTTT
>.|.|TRBJ2-3|TRBV5-1
CASSLSSPTDTQYF
TGCGCCAGCAGCTTGTCTAGTCCAACAGATACGCAGTATTTT